Each of the 3 T cell receptor beta chains below was sequenced from the same sample in a study of blood T cells in healthy people across ages. Using a J-beta primer mix together with a sample-barcoded 5' primer, a second PCR was run for roughly 7 to 12 cycles. MiXCR, run by TCRdb on the 5' RACE reads, gives a single entry per CDR3 protein. Found here are more than 700,000 distinct CDR3 sequences, around half of them singletons; the top ten hold 15% to 20%. The sequenced sample was blood. The receptor source for this set is an older man in good health.

V usage is TRBV4-2 and J usage is TRBJ2-5; 12 positions agree with TRBD2. The V gene's germline CDR1 is LGHNA and CDR2 YNFKEQ. This CDR3 comprises 15 residues. After removal of 0 bases from V and 5 bases from J, the junction contained 1 base not matched to a gene. CDR3 sequence (DNA): TGTGCCAGCAGCCAAGATGGGACTAGCGGGGAGACCCAGTACTTC. It specifies CASSQDGTSGETQYF.

Only a few counts were recorded for this clonotype. The V call is TRBV12-3 or TRBV12-4, the J call TRBJ2-5, with 10 bases matching TRBD1. The CDR3 loop spans 15 amino acids. V gave up 6 bases and J gave up 5 bases; unmatched junction bases: 9. The CDR3 loop is CASRTGTGVGETQYF. CDR3 in DNA: TGTGCCAGCAGAACCGGGACAGGGGTTGGTGAGACCCAGTACTTC.

This clonotype has just one count. This clone may be a read error of a much larger clone one base away. The chain links TRBV29-1 to TRBJ2-3; D ambiguous. CDR3 length: 13 amino acids. The germline CDR1 and CDR2 sequences are SQVTM and ANQGSEA. The V gene lost 4 bases and the J gene lost 2 bases, with 10 bases spanning the gap. The CDR3 region has the DNA TGCAGCGTTGGACGTTCGTCCACAGATACGCAGTATTTT. Encoded protein: CSVGRSSTDTQYF.